This is a list of T cell receptor beta chains from one sample in a study of CD8+ T cells in alopecia areata. The repertoire was sequenced with immunoSEQ multiplex PCR; TCRdb's copy has only in-frame clones and lacks some. The sample shows over 200,000 clones, over 60% of them seen only once. Material: CD4+ T cells sorted from blood, obtained at week 4, from a patient treated with tofacitinib. These receptor sequences come from a human donor with alopecia areata. CDR3s include the opening cysteine and the closing phenylalanine or tryptophan. D genes are given only for firm matches. Size is omitted from some rows. Given values are once, few, many or a class for expanded clones.

D gene	clone size	V gene	J gene	CDR3 DNA	CDR3 protein
TRBD1	few	TRBV19	TRBJ1-1	TGTGCCAGTAGTATTGACAGGGGTAGAGACGCTGAAGCTTTCTTT	CASSIDRGRDAEAFF
TRBD2	.	TRBV6-5	TRBJ2-3	TGTGCCAGCAGTTACACTAGCGGCACAGATACGCAGTATTTT	CASSYTSGTDTQYF
.	.	TRBV5-6	TRBJ2-7	TGTGCCAGCAGCGCGGGCCCGCGGAGCGAGCAGTACTTC	CASSAGPRSEQYF
.	once	TRBV30	TRBJ2-1	TGTGCCTGGAGTGTCATCGGGGCGGCCGTCAATGAGCAGTTCTTC	CAWSVIGAAVNEQFF
TRBD1	once	TRBV30	TRBJ1-5	TGTGCCTGGGCCACAGGGGATAATCAGCCCCAGCATTTT	CAWATGDNQPQHF
.	many	TRBV5-1	TRBJ2-5	TGCGCCAGCAGCTGGGGTCTAGCTGAAGAGACCCAGTACTTC	CASSWGLAEETQYF
TRBD2	.	TRBV10-2	TRBJ2-7	TGCGCCAGCAGTGAGACTAGCGGGGGTGGAGAGTACTTC	CASSETSGGGEYF
TRBD1	once	TRBV19	TRBJ1-6	TGTGCCAGTAGTACCGGGACAGGGAATTCACCCCTCCACTTT	CASSTGTGNSPLHF
TRBD1	.	TRBV29-1	TRBJ2-3	TGCAGCGTCTCGGACAGGACTAGCACAGATACGCAGTATTTT	CSVSDRTSTDTQYF
TRBD1	few	TRBV2	TRBJ2-1	TGTGCCAGCAGCGGGACAGGGGACAATGAGCAGTTCTTC	CASSGTGDNEQFF
.	.	TRBV7-2	TRBJ1-5	TGTGCCAGCAGTCGGGGGCAGGCTAATCAGCCCCAGCATTTT	CASSRGQANQPQHF
.	.	TRBV4-3	TRBJ2-7	TGCGCCAGCAGCAATTACGGGGGCACGTCCTACGAGCAGTACTTC	CASSNYGGTSYEQYF
.	.	TRBV29-1	TRBJ2-3	TGCAGCGTTGCCCCACAGGGAGATACGCAGTATTTT	CSVAPQGDTQYF
TRBD1	.	TRBV14	TRBJ2-1	TGTGCCAGCAGCCAAGGGACAGGGTCCAATGAGCAGTTCTTC	CASSQGTGSNEQFF